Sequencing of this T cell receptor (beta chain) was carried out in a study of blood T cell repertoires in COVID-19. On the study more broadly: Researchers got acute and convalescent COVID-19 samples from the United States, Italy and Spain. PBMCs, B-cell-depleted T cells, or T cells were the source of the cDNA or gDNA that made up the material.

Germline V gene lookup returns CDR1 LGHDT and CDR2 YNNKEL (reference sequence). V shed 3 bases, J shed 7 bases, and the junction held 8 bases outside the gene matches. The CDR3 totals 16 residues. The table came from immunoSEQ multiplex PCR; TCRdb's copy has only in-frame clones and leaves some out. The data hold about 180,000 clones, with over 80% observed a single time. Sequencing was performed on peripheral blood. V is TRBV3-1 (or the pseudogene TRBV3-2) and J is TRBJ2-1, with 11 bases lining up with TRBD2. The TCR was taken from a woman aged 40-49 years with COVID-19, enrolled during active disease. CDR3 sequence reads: CASSQTSGALTNEQFF. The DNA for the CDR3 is TGTGCCAGCAGCCAGACTAGCGGGGCCCTTACGAATGAGCAGTTCTTC.